Listed below are T cell receptor beta chains from one sample, sequenced in a study of T cell responses to AZD1222 COVID-19 vaccine. This table comes from immunoSEQ multiplex PCR, and its TCRdb copy is limited to in-frame clones, with some not included. The sample holds 150,000 to 200,000 clones; over 70% are singletons and the top ten take 2.5% to 3%. This material consisted of peripheral blood, taken on day 0 of MenACWY control vaccination. These receptors were collected from an adult in good health. The CDR3 runs from the conserved cysteine through the conserved F or W. Fields, in order: CDR3 protein, CDR3 length, J gene, V gene.

cdr3_aa: CASSQDQAVSYNEQFF
cdr3_length: 16
j_call: TRBJ2-1
v_call: TRBV4-1

cdr3_aa: CASSQDQGYEQYF
cdr3_length: 13
j_call: TRBJ2-7
v_call: TRBV4-3

cdr3_aa: CASDPTGAGTEAFF
cdr3_length: 14
j_call: TRBJ1-1
v_call: TRBV19

cdr3_aa: CASKWGTGANYGYTF
cdr3_length: 15
j_call: TRBJ1-2
v_call: TRBV6-5

cdr3_aa: CASIGTGRDLAFF
cdr3_length: 13
j_call: TRBJ1-1
v_call: TRBV28

cdr3_aa: CASSQELLGNNEQFF
cdr3_length: 15
j_call: TRBJ2-1
v_call: TRBV4-3

cdr3_aa: CASSATANYGYTF
cdr3_length: 13
j_call: TRBJ1-2
v_call: TRBV27

cdr3_aa: CASSTGTGYTIYF
cdr3_length: 13
j_call: TRBJ1-3
v_call: TRBV19

cdr3_aa: CAISPGTSGAYEQYF
cdr3_length: 15
j_call: TRBJ2-7
v_call: TRBV10-3

cdr3_aa: CASSSSGLAGGLNTDTQYF
cdr3_length: 19
j_call: TRBJ2-3
v_call: TRBV5-4

cdr3_aa: CASSRLGAGGTGELFF
cdr3_length: 16
j_call: TRBJ2-2
v_call: TRBV7-8

cdr3_aa: CASSVPTTSSSYNSPLHF
cdr3_length: 18
j_call: TRBJ1-6
v_call: TRBV7-8

cdr3_aa: CASSRPQGENEKLFF
cdr3_length: 15
j_call: TRBJ1-4
v_call: TRBV6-5

cdr3_aa: CASSWNLAGGQYNEQFF
cdr3_length: 17
j_call: TRBJ2-1
v_call: TRBV5-1

cdr3_aa: CASSLAGWGGTYEQYF
cdr3_length: 16
j_call: TRBJ2-7
v_call: TRBV14

cdr3_aa: CASSHWTADTQYF
cdr3_length: 13
j_call: TRBJ2-3
v_call: TRBV11-2

cdr3_aa: CASSLPDSPYEQYF
cdr3_length: 14
j_call: TRBJ2-7
v_call: TRBV28

cdr3_aa: CASSGTEAYEQYF
cdr3_length: 13
j_call: TRBJ2-7
v_call: TRBV3-1/TRBV3-2

cdr3_aa: CASTPGLAGGNEQYF
cdr3_length: 15
j_call: TRBJ2-7
v_call: TRBV28

cdr3_aa: CASSDSYEQYF
cdr3_length: 11
j_call: TRBJ2-7
v_call: TRBV5-1

cdr3_aa: CASSPPGVWWGYTF
cdr3_length: 14
j_call: TRBJ1-2
v_call: TRBV7-9

cdr3_aa: CASSRGSTGMNTGELFF
cdr3_length: 17
j_call: TRBJ2-2
v_call: TRBV5-1

cdr3_aa: CASSPAGQGGYTF
cdr3_length: 13
j_call: TRBJ1-2
v_call: TRBV12-3/TRBV12-4

cdr3_aa: CASVSITEAFF
cdr3_length: 11
j_call: TRBJ1-1
v_call: TRBV19

cdr3_aa: CASSLGGMGETQYF
cdr3_length: 14
j_call: TRBJ2-5
v_call: TRBV5-1

cdr3_aa: CASSETSGTPSEQYF
cdr3_length: 15
j_call: TRBJ2-7
v_call: TRBV6-1

cdr3_aa: CASTLSGAIDNQPQHF
cdr3_length: 16
j_call: TRBJ1-5
v_call: TRBV28

cdr3_aa: CASSPMGSSSYNSPLHF
cdr3_length: 17
j_call: TRBJ1-6
v_call: TRBV9

cdr3_aa: CASSPTGQGSGANVLTF
cdr3_length: 17
j_call: TRBJ2-6
v_call: TRBV5-1

cdr3_aa: CASSTTGRTNYGYTF
cdr3_length: 15
j_call: TRBJ1-2
v_call: TRBV19

cdr3_aa: CASSLYASGRRYEQYF
cdr3_length: 16
j_call: TRBJ2-7
v_call: TRBV7-2

cdr3_aa: CASNLRAMENQPQHF
cdr3_length: 15
j_call: TRBJ1-5
v_call: TRBV6-5

cdr3_aa: CASSDSYNEQFF
cdr3_length: 12
j_call: TRBJ2-1
v_call: TRBV2

cdr3_aa: CASSRAPGTANTGELFF
cdr3_length: 17
j_call: TRBJ2-2
v_call: TRBV18

cdr3_aa: CASSSQLRGGQYF
cdr3_length: 13
j_call: TRBJ2-7
v_call: TRBV27

cdr3_aa: CASGRWGDPVINQPQHF
cdr3_length: 17
j_call: TRBJ1-5
v_call: TRBV12-5

cdr3_aa: CASSLETPDTQYF
cdr3_length: 13
j_call: TRBJ2-3
v_call: TRBV2

cdr3_aa: CASSLLAGQPQHF
cdr3_length: 13
j_call: TRBJ1-5
v_call: TRBV28

cdr3_aa: CASSAGSSYNEQFF
cdr3_length: 14
j_call: TRBJ2-1
v_call: TRBV9

cdr3_aa: CASRLWTGYEQYF
cdr3_length: 13
j_call: TRBJ2-7
v_call: TRBV6-5

cdr3_aa: CASSESPPGGGYTF
cdr3_length: 14
j_call: TRBJ1-2
v_call: TRBV7-2

cdr3_aa: CASSQEGRGGYTF
cdr3_length: 13
j_call: TRBJ1-2
v_call: TRBV3-1/TRBV3-2

cdr3_aa: CASSLGTGLGAETQYF
cdr3_length: 16
j_call: TRBJ2-5
v_call: TRBV5-1

cdr3_aa: CASSVGGENGNTIYF
cdr3_length: 15
j_call: TRBJ1-3
v_call: TRBV9

cdr3_aa: CASSLVGTGGYTF
cdr3_length: 13
j_call: TRBJ1-2
v_call: TRBV19

cdr3_aa: CSASRMSSYNSPLHF
cdr3_length: 15
j_call: TRBJ1-6
v_call: TRBV20-1

cdr3_aa: CASSVGGSHYEQYF
cdr3_length: 14
j_call: TRBJ2-7
v_call: TRBV9

cdr3_aa: CASSLLSNSVANYGYTF
cdr3_length: 17
j_call: TRBJ1-2
v_call: TRBV3-1/TRBV3-2

cdr3_aa: CASTMGGLDNEQFF
cdr3_length: 14
j_call: TRBJ2-1
v_call: TRBV19

cdr3_aa: CASSSLGGTTDTQYF
cdr3_length: 15
j_call: TRBJ2-3
v_call: TRBV7-3

cdr3_aa: CASSITGFTGELFF
cdr3_length: 14
j_call: TRBJ2-2
v_call: TRBV19